This T cell receptor beta chain emerged from a study of response to subunit inactivated influenza vaccine. Deletions cut 5 bases from V and 1 base from J, with 3 bases between. The CDR3 length is 11 residues. MiXCR, run by TCRdb on the RT-PCR reads, gives a single entry per CDR3 protein. The sample holds about 190,000 distinct CDR3 sequences, approximately 15% seen once. Many counts were recorded for this clonotype. Its antigen is as yet unknown. General study results and limits: Each seasonal influenza vaccination, the authors suggested, recruits few new T cells.

This TCR came from a man between 45 and 60 years old who received an inactivated influenza vaccine. The chain is built from TRBV12-3 or TRBV12-4 and TRBJ2-7; D is unresolved. The sequencing used CD8+ T cells sorted from PBMCs, collected 5 to 6 days after vaccination. CDR3 in DNA: TGTGCCAGCAGTGAGTCCTACGAGCAGTACTTC. This codes for CASSESYEQYF.